Each of the 20 T cell receptor beta chains below was sequenced from the same sample in a study of T cell responses to AZD1222 COVID-19 vaccine. Assay: immunoSEQ multiplex PCR; the TCRdb copy retains only in-frame clones and omits some. This table holds 150,000 to 200,000 clones, approximately 90% found once. Sequenced material: peripheral blood, taken 28 days after the second AZD1222 dose. The origin of the receptors is an adult who received the AZD1222 COVID-19 vaccine.

CDR3 in DNA: TGTGCCAGCAGCTTATCCGGGACAGAATCTGGAAACACCATATATTTT. The encoded protein is CASSLSGTESGNTIYF. The rearrangement uses TRBV7-2 and TRBJ1-3, with 7 bases that match TRBD1. The CDR3 consists of 16 residues. Trimming at V came to 2 bases and at J to 1 base, leaving 5 bases not matched to a gene. Germline assignment: CDR1 SGHTA and CDR2 FQGNSA.

CDR3 DNA sequence: TGCAGTGCTAACCAGAACACTGAAGCTTTCTTT. This encodes CSANQNTEAFF. This chain uses TRBV20-1 with TRBJ1-1; D gene unclear. Germline V gives CDR1 DFQATT, CDR2 SNEGSKA (reference sequence). This CDR3 is 11 amino acids long. V lost 4 bases and J lost 1, with 4 bases in between.

As concerns this clone: Additional DNA sequences in this sample encode the identical CDR3. The chain is built from TRBV5-1 and TRBJ1-3; D remains ambiguous. The CDR3 spans 14 residues. Trimming took off 3 bases at V and 0 bases at J, with 7 bases between the two ends. Germline V gives CDR1 SGHRS, CDR2 YFSETQ. CDR3 sequence (DNA): TGCGCCAGCAGCTCCGGAGACTCTGGAAACACCATATATTTT. Residues: CASSSGDSGNTIYF.

The chain joins TRBV6-5 to TRBJ1-1; D gene ambiguous. The germline V gene has CDR1 MNHEY and CDR2 SVGAGI. This CDR3 spans 15 amino acids. Trimming took off 3 bases at V and 2 bases at J, with 13 bases between the two ends. As DNA, the CDR3 is TGTGCCAGCAGTTATTATCCGGGAAGAAACACTGAAGCTTTCTTT. This translates into CASSYYPGRNTEAFF.

This clone has a handful of counts. The chain employs TRBV2 and TRBJ2-7; a possible D gene is TRBD2 (6 bases). There are 15 residues in the CDR3. Germline V gene data show CDR1 as SNHLY and CDR2 as FYNNEI. V was trimmed by 1 base and J by 0 bases, leaving 10 bases between them. In DNA, the CDR3 is TGTGCCAGCAGTGAAGATACTAGCCGCTCCTACGAGCAGTACTTC. It encodes CASSEDTSRSYEQYF.

The chain employs TRBV7-8 and TRBJ2-7; TRBD1 matches 7 bases. This CDR3 region has 16 residues. Trimming cost V 6 bases and J 1 base; bases outside gene matches: 12. The germline CDR1 and CDR2 sequences are SGHVS and FQNEAQ. CDR3 DNA: TGTGCCAGCAGTACTAGGACAGGCCCCGGTTCCTACGAGCAGTACTTC. Its protein product is CASSTRTGPGSYEQYF.

The V and J genes are TRBV6-5 and TRBJ2-1; 10 bases fit TRBD2. J was trimmed by 4 bases and V by 2 bases; bases with no gene match: 2. Germline V gene sequence: CDR1 MNHEY, CDR2 SVGAGI. The CDR3 contains 15 residues. The DNA of the CDR3 is TGTGCCAGCAGTTACCTAGCGGGGGAGTACAATGAGCAGTTCTTC. It encodes CASSYLAGEYNEQFF.

The chain links TRBV6-5 to TRBJ1-5, with D possibly TRBD1 on 6 matching bases. CDR1 MNHEY and CDR2 SVGAGI come from the germline V gene. There are 15 residues in the CDR3. Trimming removed 4 bases at V and 6 bases at J, with 16 bases between. CDR3 residues: CASSFTQGSGQPQHF. For the CDR3, the DNA is TGTGCCAGCAGTTTTACACAGGGATCGGGTCAGCCCCAGCATTTT.

The V call is TRBV4-2, the J call TRBJ2-7; TRBD1 or TRBD2 may be the D gene (5 bases each). Germline CDR1 reads LGHNA; CDR2 reads YNFKEQ. Trimming left V 4 bases short and J 5 bases short, with 12 bases between. The CDR3 is 13 amino acids. For the CDR3, the DNA is TGTGCCAGCAGCCTGGGACCCCCGAACGAGCAGTACTTC. It translates to CASSLGPPNEQYF.

This chain links TRBV2 with TRBJ1-4, with 10 bases lining up with TRBD1. Trimming at V came to 4 bases and at J to 10 bases, leaving 6 bases not matched to a gene. The V gene's germline CDR1 is SNHLY and CDR2 FYNNEI. This CDR3 contains 14 residues. CDR3 protein: CASSGRDRGGKLFF. CDR3 in DNA: TGTGCCAGCAGTGGCCGGGACAGGGGCGGAAAACTGTTTTTT.

In the case of this clone: Different DNA sequences within this sample yield the same CDR3. The genes are TRBV2 and TRBJ1-1; no clear D. The CDR3 contains 13 residues. Germline V gives CDR1 SNHLY, CDR2 FYNNEI. Trimming pared 2 bases from V and 1 base from J, leaving 5 bases between. The CDR3 is CASSEIRNTEAFF. Here the CDR3 DNA reads TGTGCCAGCAGTGAAATACGGAACACTGAAGCTTTCTTT.

V usage is TRBV20-1 and J usage is TRBJ1-1, with a weak D call TRBD1 (5 bases). Germline CDR1 and CDR2: DFQATT and SNEGSKA (reference sequence). This CDR3 comprises 14 residues. The V gene lost 3 bases and the J gene lost 8 bases, with 19 bases spanning the gap. The CDR3 bases are TGCAGTGCTAGTGGGGGACTATTTACGTCCGAAGCTTTCTTT. Translated, it gives CSASGGLFTSEAFF.

Note on this clone: The same CDR3 is also encoded by other DNA sequences in this sample. V usage is TRBV7-2 and J usage is TRBJ2-5; TRBD1 or TRBD2 may be the D gene (6 bases each). Germline V gene sequence: CDR1 SGHTA, CDR2 FQGNSA. V dropped 6 bases and J dropped 4 bases, with 12 bases sitting between them. The CDR3 contains 13 residues. CDR3 coding DNA: TGTGCCAGCAGTCTAGGGGGGTCAGAGACCCAGTACTTC. Translating gives CASSLGGSETQYF. Full variable domain (missing parts from reference TRBV7-2 and TRBJ2-5): GAGVSQSPSNKVTEKGKDVELRCDPISGHTALYWYRQSLGQGLEFLIYFQGNSAPDKSGLPSDRFSAERTGGSVSTLTIQRTQQEDSAVYLCASSLGGSETQYFGPGTRLLVL.

This chain uses TRBV7-9 with TRBJ2-5, with TRBD2 identical over 8 bases. The CDR3 loop spans 13 amino acids. Germline assignment: CDR1 SEHNR and CDR2 FQNEAQ (reference sequence). V trimming: 4 bases; J trimming: 4 bases; junction bases outside the gene matches: 2. This CDR3 reads CASSSSGPETQYF. CDR3 coding DNA: TGTGCCAGCAGCTCTAGCGGGCCAGAGACCCAGTACTTC.

This chain links TRBV7-9 with TRBJ2-1, with 7 bases fitting TRBD2. J lost 8 bases, V lost 2 bases, and 12 bases had no gene match. The CDR3 covers 16 residues. Germline-derived CDR1 and CDR2 are SEHNR and FQNEAQ (reference sequence). CDR3 region: CASSLPRGRAGDEQFF. As DNA, the CDR3 is TGTGCCAGCAGCTTACCGAGAGGGAGGGCCGGCGATGAGCAGTTCTTC.

The chain uses TRBV19 and TRBJ2-7; the match to TRBD2 covers 11 bases. The V gene's germline CDR1 is LNHDA and CDR2 SQIVND (reference sequence). The CDR3 totals 15 residues. V shed 6 bases and J 2 bases; nucleotides not matched to a gene: 6. CDR3 coding DNA: TGTGCCAGTAGCGAGACTAGCGGGGCTACCTACGAGCAGTACTTC. Its protein product is CASSETSGATYEQYF.

DNA of the CDR3: TGCGCCAGCAGCCCCGGCGGGACACTGAACACTGAAGCTTTCTTT. The encoded protein is CASSPGGTLNTEAFF. The chain uses TRBV5-1 and TRBJ1-1; tentative D call: TRBD1 (6 bases). The CDR3 covers 15 residues. Germline CDR1 is SGHRS and CDR2 is YFSETQ. Trimming cost V 4 bases and J 0 bases, with 13 bases left between them.

This clone was seen once. V is TRBV5-4 and J is TRBJ1-2; D is possibly TRBD1 (5 bases). V lost 4 bases and J lost 4, with 20 bases in between. This CDR3 is 16 amino acids long. Per germline, CDR1 SGHNT and CDR2 YYREEE (reference sequence). CDR3 nucleotides: TGTGCCAGCAGCGGTGGGACCGACGCGAACATCTATGGCTACACCTTC. Translating it yields CASSGGTDANIYGYTF. The full variable domain, its missing parts supplied by reference TRBV5-4 and TRBJ1-2, is ETGVTQSPTHLIKTRGQQVTLRCSSQSGHNTVSWYQQALGQGPQFIFQYYREEENGRGNFPPRFSGLQFPNYSSELNVNALELDDSALYLCASSGGTDANIYGYTFGSGTRLTVV.

This clone came up once. V usage is TRBV6-5 and J usage is TRBJ1-4; 7 bases fit TRBD1. Per germline, CDR1 MNHEY and CDR2 SVGAGI. This CDR3 has 15 residues. With V trimmed by 6 bases and J by 0 bases, 4 bases remained unmatched. The CDR3 sequence: CASSYGTATNEKLFF. CDR3 in DNA: TGTGCCAGCAGCTACGGGACAGCAACTAATGAAAAACTGTTTTTT.

This clone was detected once. The V call is TRBV6-1, the J call TRBJ2-1; D may correspond to TRBD1 or TRBD2 (5 bases each). The length of the CDR3 is 15 residues. Germline CDR1 reads MNHNS; CDR2 reads SASEGT. V was trimmed by 3 bases and J by 0 bases, leaving 9 bases between them. In nucleotides, the CDR3 is TGTGCCAGCAGTGAGGGGGTGAGCTCCTACAATGAGCAGTTCTTC. Translation: CASSEGVSSYNEQFF.